This T cell receptor beta chain is drawn from a study of identical twins. The germline CDR1 and CDR2 sequences are MNHEY and SMNVEV (reference sequence). Trimming stripped 5 bases from V and 3 bases from J, with 11 bases between. The CDR3 length is 14 residues. TCRdb recomputed calls from the 5' RACE reads with MiXCR, one row per CDR3 protein. The sample holds approximately 240,000 distinct CDR3 sequences, 11% to 15% seen once. This sequence was found in a woman between 18 and 30 years old in good health. What was sequenced was memory (CD45RO+) T cells sorted from blood. The genes are TRBV27 and TRBJ2-1, with D perhaps matching TRBD1 or TRBD2 (5 bases each). Here the CDR3 DNA reads TGTGCCAGCAGTACATGGGGGAACTACAATGAGCAGTTCTTC. Translating it yields CASSTWGNYNEQFF.